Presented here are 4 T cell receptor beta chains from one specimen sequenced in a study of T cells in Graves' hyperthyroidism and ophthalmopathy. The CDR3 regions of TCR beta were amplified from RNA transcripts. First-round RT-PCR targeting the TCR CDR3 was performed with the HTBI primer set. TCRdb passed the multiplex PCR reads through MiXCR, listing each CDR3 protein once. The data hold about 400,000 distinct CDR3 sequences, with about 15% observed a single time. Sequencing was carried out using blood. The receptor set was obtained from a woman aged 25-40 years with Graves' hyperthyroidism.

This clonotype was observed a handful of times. CDR3 residues: CSVAVGGGRNQPQHF. CDR3 DNA sequence: TGCAGCGTTGCGGTAGGGGGAGGGCGCAATCAGCCCCAGCATTTT. The chain recombines TRBV29-1 with TRBJ1-5; a weak D match, TRBD1 (6 bases). Trimming stripped 4 bases from V and 2 bases from J, with 15 bases between. The CDR3 spans 15 residues. Germline CDR1 reads SQVTM; CDR2 reads ANQGSEA.

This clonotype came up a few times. CDR3 nucleotides: TGTGCCAGCAGTGAATATTACAGGGCGCGCTCCGAGCAGTACTTC. It encodes CASSEYYRARSEQYF. V is TRBV25-1 and J is TRBJ2-7; D is possibly TRBD1 (6 bases). Trimming cost V 0 bases and J 6 bases, with 15 bases left between them. Germline V lookup: CDR1 MGHDK, CDR2 SYGVNS. The length of the CDR3 is 15 residues.

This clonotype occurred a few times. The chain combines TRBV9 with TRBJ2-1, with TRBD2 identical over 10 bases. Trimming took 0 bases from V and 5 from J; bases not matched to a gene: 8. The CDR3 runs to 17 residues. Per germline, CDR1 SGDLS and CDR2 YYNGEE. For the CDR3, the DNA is TGTGCCAGCAGCGTAGCTCGAGCGGGAGGGCAGGACAATGAGCAGTTCTTC. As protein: CASSVARAGGQDNEQFF. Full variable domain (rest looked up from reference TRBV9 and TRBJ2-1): DSGVTQTPKHLITATGQRVTLRCSPRSGDLSVYWYQQSLDQGLQFLIQYYNGEERAKGNILERFSAQQFPDLHSELNLSSLELGDSALYFCASSVARAGGQDNEQFFGPGTRLTVL.

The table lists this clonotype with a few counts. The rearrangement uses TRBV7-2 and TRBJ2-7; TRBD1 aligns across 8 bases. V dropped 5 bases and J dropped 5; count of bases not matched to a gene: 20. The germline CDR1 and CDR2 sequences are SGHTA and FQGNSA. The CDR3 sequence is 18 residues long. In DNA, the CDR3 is TGTGCCAGCAGCCTCCCCGACGAGACGGGACAGGAAAGCAACGAGCAGTACTTC. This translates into CASSLPDETGQESNEQYF.